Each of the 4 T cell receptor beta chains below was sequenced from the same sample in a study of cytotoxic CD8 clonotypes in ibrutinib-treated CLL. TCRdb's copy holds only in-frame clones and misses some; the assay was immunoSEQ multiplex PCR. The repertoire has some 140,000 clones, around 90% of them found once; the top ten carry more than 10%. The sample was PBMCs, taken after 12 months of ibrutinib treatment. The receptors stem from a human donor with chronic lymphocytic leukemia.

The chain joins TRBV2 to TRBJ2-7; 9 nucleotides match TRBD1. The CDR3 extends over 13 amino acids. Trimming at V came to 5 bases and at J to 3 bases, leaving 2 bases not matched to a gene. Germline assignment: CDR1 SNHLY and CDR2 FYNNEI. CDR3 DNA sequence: TGTGCCAGCAGTCGGGGACAGGGCTACGAGCAGTACTTC. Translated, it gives CASSRGQGYEQYF.

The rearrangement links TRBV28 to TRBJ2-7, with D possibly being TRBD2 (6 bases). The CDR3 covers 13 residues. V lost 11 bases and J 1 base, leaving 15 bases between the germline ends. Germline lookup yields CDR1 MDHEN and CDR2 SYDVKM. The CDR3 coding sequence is TGTGCCGCGAGGGGCGGGAATTCCTACGAGCAGTACTTC. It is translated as CAARGGNSYEQYF.

The CDR3 nucleotides read TGTGCCAGCAGCTCTTTCAGCCCAGATACGCAGTATTTT. This gives the protein CASSSFSPDTQYF. The chain combines TRBV11-2 with TRBJ2-3; D not resolved. The CDR3 is 13 amino acids. V lost 4 bases and J 4 bases, leaving 9 bases between the germline ends. Germline CDR1 is SGHAT and CDR2 is FQNNGV.

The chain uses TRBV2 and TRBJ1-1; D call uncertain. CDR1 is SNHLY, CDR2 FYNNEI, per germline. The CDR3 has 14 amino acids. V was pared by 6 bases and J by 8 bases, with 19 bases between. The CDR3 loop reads CASSPSDILWEAFF. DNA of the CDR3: TGTGCCAGCAGCCCTTCAGACATTTTATGGGAAGCTTTCTTT.